These T cell receptor beta chains were read from a single sample in a study of PD-1 blockade in classical Hodgkin lymphoma. Data came from immunoSEQ multiplex PCR; TCRdb stores just in-frame clones and leaves some out. There are about 110,000 clones in the sample; about 88% occur only once, and roughly 21% lies in the top ten. The specimen comprised peripheral blood mononuclear cells (PBMCs), sampled before the second cycle of nivolumab. The receptors were sampled from a human donor with classical Hodgkin lymphoma. CDR3s include the opening cysteine and the closing phenylalanine or tryptophan. Each record gives: V gene, D gene, J gene, clone size, CDR3 protein, CDR3 DNA. A D gene is named only where the DNA matches it firmly. Clone size is shown for a subset of rows, as once, few, many or a class of expanded clone.

v_call: TRBV19; d_call: NA; j_call: TRBJ1-3; clone_size: NA; cdr3_aa: CASSIARGSSGNTIYF; cdr3_nt: TGTGCCAGTAGTATAGCTCGGGGAAGCTCTGGAAACACCATATATTTT
v_call: TRBV4-3; d_call: TRBD2; j_call: TRBJ2-3; clone_size: NA; cdr3_aa: CASSQASGRGDTQYF; cdr3_nt: TGCGCCAGCAGCCAAGCTAGCGGGAGGGGTGATACGCAGTATTTT
v_call: TRBV28; d_call: NA; j_call: TRBJ2-1; clone_size: NA; cdr3_aa: CASSYSGSSYNEQFF; cdr3_nt: TGTGCCAGCAGTTACAGCGGGTCCTCCTACAATGAGCAGTTCTTC
v_call: TRBV4-1; d_call: NA; j_call: TRBJ1-2; clone_size: once; cdr3_aa: CASSQGGGVYGYTF; cdr3_nt: TGCGCCAGCAGCCAAGGCGGGGGCGTCTATGGCTACACCTTC
v_call: TRBV27; d_call: NA; j_call: TRBJ2-4; clone_size: NA; cdr3_aa: CASSLGWETKNIQYF; cdr3_nt: TGTGCCAGCAGTCTTGGGTGGGAAACAAAGAACATTCAGTACTTC
v_call: TRBV6-5; d_call: NA; j_call: TRBJ1-1; clone_size: NA; cdr3_aa: CAISEQENTEAFF; cdr3_nt: TGTGCCATCAGCGAACAGGAGAACACTGAAGCTTTCTTT
v_call: TRBV6-5; d_call: TRBD2; j_call: TRBJ2-1; clone_size: NA; cdr3_aa: CASRRAGGPENEQFF; cdr3_nt: TGTGCCAGCAGGCGAGCGGGAGGGCCTGAGAATGAGCAGTTCTTC
v_call: TRBV11-2; d_call: NA; j_call: TRBJ1-5; clone_size: NA; cdr3_aa: CASSLTVGNQPQHF; cdr3_nt: TGTGCCAGCAGCTTAACGGTGGGCAATCAGCCCCAGCATTTT
v_call: TRBV5-4; d_call: TRBD1; j_call: TRBJ1-6; clone_size: NA; cdr3_aa: CASSPGRGGGSPLHF; cdr3_nt: TGTGCCAGCAGCCCCGGTCGAGGGGGCGGTTCACCCCTCCACTTT
v_call: TRBV11-2; d_call: NA; j_call: TRBJ2-3; clone_size: NA; cdr3_aa: CASSPANADTQYF; cdr3_nt: TGTGCCAGCAGCCCAGCGAACGCGGATACGCAGTATTTT
v_call: TRBV30; d_call: TRBD2; j_call: TRBJ2-7; clone_size: NA; cdr3_aa: CAWSRLAGGEQYF; cdr3_nt: TGTGCCTGGAGCCGTCTAGCGGGTGGCGAGCAGTACTTC
v_call: TRBV7-2; d_call: NA; j_call: TRBJ2-2; clone_size: NA; cdr3_aa: CASSLVGGLDTGELFF; cdr3_nt: TGTGCCAGCAGCTTAGTCGGGGGGCTAGACACCGGGGAGCTGTTTTTT
v_call: TRBV5-4; d_call: TRBD1; j_call: TRBJ1-1; clone_size: NA; cdr3_aa: CASSSTGMAFF; cdr3_nt: TGTGCCAGCAGCTCGACAGGGATGGCTTTCTTT
v_call: TRBV5-4; d_call: NA; j_call: TRBJ1-1; clone_size: NA; cdr3_aa: CASSLPWTANTEAFF; cdr3_nt: TGTGCCAGCAGCTTACCCTGGACAGCGAACACTGAAGCTTTCTTT
v_call: TRBV4-1; d_call: TRBD1; j_call: TRBJ2-5; clone_size: once; cdr3_aa: CASSQAKPGTGGLETQYF; cdr3_nt: TGCGCCAGCAGCCAAGCTAAACCCGGGACAGGGGGGTTAGAGACCCAGTACTTC
v_call: TRBV6-5; d_call: NA; j_call: TRBJ2-7; clone_size: NA; cdr3_aa: CASSYSGPLTSYEQYF; cdr3_nt: TGTGCCAGCAGTTACTCAGGACCCCTGACTTCCTACGAGCAGTACTTC
v_call: TRBV19; d_call: NA; j_call: TRBJ2-7; clone_size: NA; cdr3_aa: CASSDDGSLYAEQYF; cdr3_nt: TGTGCCAGTAGCGACGACGGGAGCCTCTACGCCGAGCAGTACTTC